This paragraph covers one T cell receptor beta chain sequence. Antigen unknown. This record comes from a study of cytomegalovirus exposure and HLA in healthy donors. Study results and caveats: The dataset shows that most TCR sequences were rare, while some public TCRs occurred in many donors.

The donors were healthy bone marrow donors. Both 60 Vbeta primers and 13 Jbeta primers went into the PCR. The data were produced by immunoSEQ multiplex PCR, yet TCRdb's version contains in-frame clones alone and is incomplete. The sample has over 70,000 clones, 60% to 70% seen once. The clonotype was recovered from a man aged 40-50 years in good health and CMV-seropositive. The source material was PBMCs.

CDR3 in amino acids: CASSECQGALCYGYTF. CDR3 nucleotide sequence: TGTGCCAGCAGTGAATGTCAGGGGGCTCTTTGCTATGGCTACACCTTC. This chain links TRBV6-1 with TRBJ1-2; TRBD1 matches at 8 bases. The CDR3 is 16 amino acids. The V segment lost 2 bases and the J segment 4 bases; nucleotides outside the gene matches: 9. Germline V gene lookup returns CDR1 MNHNS and CDR2 SASEGT.